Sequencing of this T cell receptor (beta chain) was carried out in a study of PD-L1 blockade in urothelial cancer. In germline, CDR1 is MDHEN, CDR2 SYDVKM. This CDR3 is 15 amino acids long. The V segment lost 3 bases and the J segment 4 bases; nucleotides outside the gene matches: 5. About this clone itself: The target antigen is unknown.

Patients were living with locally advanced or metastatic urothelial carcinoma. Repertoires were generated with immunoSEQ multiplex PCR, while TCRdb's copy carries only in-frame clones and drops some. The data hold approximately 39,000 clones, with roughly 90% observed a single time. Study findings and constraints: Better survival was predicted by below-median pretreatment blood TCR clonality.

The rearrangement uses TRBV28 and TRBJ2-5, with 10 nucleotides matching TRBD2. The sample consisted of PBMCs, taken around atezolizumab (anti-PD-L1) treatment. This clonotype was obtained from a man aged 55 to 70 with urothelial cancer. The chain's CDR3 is CASSLGLAGVETQYF. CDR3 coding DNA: TGTGCCAGCAGTTTGGGGCTAGCGGGAGTAGAGACCCAGTACTTC.